Sequencing of this T cell receptor (beta chain) was carried out in a study of cytomegalovirus exposure and HLA in healthy donors. Findings of the study overall: In vitro checks showed that a few CMV-associated chains really do target CMV antigens.

About this clone: Its antigen is still unknown.

Sequencing was performed with immunoSEQ multiplex PCR; in TCRdb, only in-frame clones are kept and a portion is missing. The table includes 200,000 or so clones, roughly 91% detected once. The CDR3 has 13 residues. Germline CDR1 SGHNT, CDR2 YYREEE (reference sequence). Trimming stripped 4 bases from V and 3 bases from J, with 11 bases between. Input material: PBMCs. The chain combines TRBV5-4 with TRBJ2-7, with a weak D call TRBD1 (6 bases). This receptor was identified in a woman in her late teens or twenties in good health and CMV-seropositive. The CDR3 is CASSTGQYYEQYF. CDR3 nucleotides: TGTGCCAGCAGCACCGGACAGTACTACGAGCAGTACTTC.